The rows below give T cell receptor beta chains drawn from one sample of a study of T cell responses to AZD1222 COVID-19 vaccine. TCRdb's table, derived via immunoSEQ multiplex PCR, lists solely in-frame clones and lacks some. Of 150,000 or so clones in the sample, approximately 91% are singletons; the top ten hold more than 1%. This specimen was peripheral blood, taken 28 days after the second AZD1222 dose. These TCRs come from an adult who received the AZD1222 COVID-19 vaccine. Both conserved end residues are part of each CDR3. The order of the fields is D gene, clone size, V gene, J gene, CDR3 DNA, CDR3 protein. A D gene is named only where the DNA matches it firmly. The size field is filled for only some rows; it gives once, few, many or a size class.

D: TRBD1
size: .
V: TRBV6-6
J: TRBJ1-5
DNA: TGTGCCAGCAGCAAACAGGGGTATAGCAATCAGCCCCAGCATTTT
CDR3: CASSKQGYSNQPQHF

D: TRBD2
size: .
V: TRBV3-1/TRBV3-2
J: TRBJ2-3
DNA: TGTGCCAGCAGCTCCGGACTAGCGGGGAACACAGATACGCAGTATTTT
CDR3: CASSSGLAGNTDTQYF

D: .
size: .
V: TRBV12-3/TRBV12-4
J: TRBJ2-7
DNA: TGTGCCAGCAGTTTAATGAATGCCTACGAGCAGTACTTC
CDR3: CASSLMNAYEQYF

D: .
size: .
V: TRBV11-2
J: TRBJ1-2
DNA: TGTGCCAGCAGCTTGGGCGCGGGTTACTATGGCTACACCTTC
CDR3: CASSLGAGYYGYTF

D: .
size: .
V: TRBV13
J: TRBJ2-7
DNA: TGTGCCAGCAGCTCGGGACTTACCTACGAGCAGTACTTC
CDR3: CASSSGLTYEQYF

D: TRBD1
size: .
V: TRBV6-5
J: TRBJ2-7
DNA: TGTGCCAGCAAAAGGGGGACAGCGTCCTACGAGCAGTACTTC
CDR3: CASKRGTASYEQYF

D: .
size: .
V: TRBV11-3
J: TRBJ2-3
DNA: TGTGCCAGCAGCCCCCGGGCAGGGTCCACAGATACGCAGTATTTT
CDR3: CASSPRAGSTDTQYF

D: TRBD1
size: .
V: TRBV5-6
J: TRBJ2-3
DNA: TGTGCCAGCAGTCAACCCCGGGACAGGGGCCCAGATACGCAGTATTTT
CDR3: CASSQPRDRGPDTQYF

D: .
size: .
V: TRBV2
J: TRBJ2-3
DNA: TGTGCCAGCAGTGAACCAGATACGCAGTATTTT
CDR3: CASSEPDTQYF

D: .
size: .
V: TRBV19
J: TRBJ1-2
DNA: TGTGCCAGTAGTCTCCCGGGGGCGGACCACTATGGCTACACCTTC
CDR3: CASSLPGADHYGYTF

D: .
size: .
V: TRBV30
J: TRBJ1-4
DNA: TGTGCCTGCAGCACGTCAACTAATGAAAAACTGTTTTTT
CDR3: CACSTSTNEKLFF

D: .
size: .
V: TRBV2
J: TRBJ1-5
DNA: TGTGCCAGCAGTGATCAGGAGGGTCGCTCGAATCAGCCCCAGCATTTT
CDR3: CASSDQEGRSNQPQHF

D: TRBD1
size: .
V: TRBV7-2
J: TRBJ1-2
DNA: TGTGCCAGCAGCTTGCACAGACCCGGGACAGGGATCGGCTACACCTTC
CDR3: CASSLHRPGTGIGYTF

D: .
size: .
V: TRBV18
J: TRBJ1-1
DNA: TGTGCCAGCTCAACCACCCTGGGGAAGAACACTGAAGCTTTCTTT
CDR3: CASSTTLGKNTEAFF

D: .
size: .
V: TRBV5-1
J: TRBJ2-5
DNA: TGCGCCAGCAGGGGGGAGGAGACCCAGTACTTC
CDR3: CASRGEETQYF

D: .
size: .
V: TRBV6-5
J: TRBJ1-2
DNA: TGTGCCAGCTTTTTGATGATTGGGGGCTACACCTTC
CDR3: CASFLMIGGYTF

D: TRBD1
size: .
V: TRBV4-1
J: TRBJ2-7
DNA: TGCGCCAGCAGCCAAGAGTTACAGGGGGCCCCCCGGACATACGAGCAGTACTTC
CDR3: CASSQELQGAPRTYEQYF

D: .
size: .
V: TRBV4-1
J: TRBJ1-4
DNA: TGCGCCAGCAGCCGTCGAGGAGGCAGGGGAGGAGAAAAACTGTTTTTT
CDR3: CASSRRGGRGGEKLFF

D: .
size: .
V: TRBV13
J: TRBJ2-7
DNA: TGTGCCAGCAGCCCGACTGGATCCTACGAGCAGTACTTC
CDR3: CASSPTGSYEQYF

D: .
size: .
V: TRBV9
J: TRBJ2-4
DNA: TGTGCCAGCAGCGTAGCTACAGGGCGAAACATTCAGTACTTC
CDR3: CASSVATGRNIQYF

D: .
size: once
V: TRBV27
J: TRBJ1-4
DNA: TGTGCCAGCAGTTCTCTGGGGGCGGGCGAAAAACTGTTTTTT
CDR3: CASSSLGAGEKLFF

D: TRBD2
size: .
V: TRBV4-1
J: TRBJ2-7
DNA: TGCGCCAGCAGCCATCAGGGACTAGCGGTGGTCTACGAGCAGTACTTC
CDR3: CASSHQGLAVVYEQYF

D: .
size: .
V: TRBV2
J: TRBJ1-2
DNA: TGTGCCAGCGCCGCGGCGGTGGGTAATGGCTACACCTTC
CDR3: CASAAAVGNGYTF

D: .
size: .
V: TRBV27
J: TRBJ1-5
DNA: TGTGCCAGCAGTTTAATCCGGCAGGCTGGGGTTAGCAATCAGCCCCAGCATTTT
CDR3: CASSLIRQAGVSNQPQHF

D: .
size: .
V: TRBV12-5
J: TRBJ2-1
DNA: TGTGCTAGTGGTTTTCGGGATGAGCAGTTCTTC
CDR3: CASGFRDEQFF

D: .
size: .
V: TRBV18
J: TRBJ1-2
DNA: TGTGCCAGCTCACCTCTGGGGACCCGGGGGAATTATGGCTACACCTTC
CDR3: CASSPLGTRGNYGYTF

D: .
size: once
V: TRBV9
J: TRBJ2-1
DNA: TGTGCCAGCAGTCACACACCCGGGGGCGAGTCCTACAATGAGCAGTTCTTC
CDR3: CASSHTPGGESYNEQFF

D: .
size: once
V: TRBV4-2
J: TRBJ1-6
DNA: TGTGCCAGCGCAGAACCTGCCTATAATTCACCCCTCCACTTT
CDR3: CASAEPAYNSPLHF

D: TRBD2
size: .
V: TRBV11-1
J: TRBJ2-3
DNA: TGTGCCAGCAGCTTTCCCCGGGGGGAGAGCACAGATACGCAGTATTTT
CDR3: CASSFPRGESTDTQYF

D: .
size: .
V: TRBV28
J: TRBJ2-7
DNA: TGTGCCAGCCATGGGGCGGTACAGGGCCACGAGCAGTACTTC
CDR3: CASHGAVQGHEQYF

D: TRBD1
size: .
V: TRBV5-1
J: TRBJ1-6
DNA: TGCGCCAGCAGCCCGGGGGACAGCGTCTATAATTCACCCCTCCACTTT
CDR3: CASSPGDSVYNSPLHF

D: .
size: .
V: TRBV6-5
J: TRBJ1-2
DNA: TGTGCCACCCGAGAGGGGGGGCGCGGCTATGGCTACACCTTC
CDR3: CATREGGRGYGYTF

D: .
size: .
V: TRBV5-4
J: TRBJ2-7
DNA: TGTGCCAGCAGCTCGAAGGACAGCGGTCTGGGGGAGCAGTACTTC
CDR3: CASSSKDSGLGEQYF

D: TRBD1
size: .
V: TRBV7-2
J: TRBJ2-7
DNA: TGTGCCAGCAGTCGGGACAGGGGAAACTACGAGCAGTACTTC
CDR3: CASSRDRGNYEQYF

D: .
size: .
V: TRBV7-6
J: TRBJ2-3
DNA: TGTGCCAGCAGCTTAGACCCGGAGGGGCCGCAGTATTTT
CDR3: CASSLDPEGPQYF

D: .
size: .
V: TRBV28
J: TRBJ1-6
DNA: TGTGCCAGCAGGAACGTAGGGGGGTCCTATAATTCACCCCTCCACTTT
CDR3: CASRNVGGSYNSPLHF

D: .
size: .
V: TRBV11-3
J: TRBJ2-2
DNA: TGTGCCAGCAGCCCTAACACCGGGGAGCTGTTTTTT
CDR3: CASSPNTGELFF

D: .
size: .
V: TRBV5-6
J: TRBJ1-2
DNA: TGTGCCAGCAGGGGTGACAGACACTATGGCTACACCTTC
CDR3: CASRGDRHYGYTF

D: .
size: .
V: TRBV9
J: TRBJ2-1
DNA: TGTGCCAGCAGCCCCCGGGACCCGGGACATTCATACAATGAGCAGTTCTTC
CDR3: CASSPRDPGHSYNEQFF

D: .
size: .
V: TRBV5-5
J: TRBJ2-1
DNA: TGTGCCAGCAGCTTGGTTCAGGGTCTTAACAATGAGCAGTTCTTC
CDR3: CASSLVQGLNNEQFF

D: .
size: .
V: TRBV19
J: TRBJ2-1
DNA: TGTGCCAGTAGTATCCCCGGACTCAGCTCCTACAATGAGCAGTTCTTC
CDR3: CASSIPGLSSYNEQFF

D: .
size: .
V: TRBV18
J: TRBJ1-5
DNA: TGTGCCAGCTCAGACGCCAGAGTCCTTAATCAGCCCCAGCATTTT
CDR3: CASSDARVLNQPQHF

D: TRBD1
size: .
V: TRBV28
J: TRBJ1-3
DNA: TGTGCCAGCACCACAGGGGGGACTGGAAACACCATATATTTT
CDR3: CASTTGGTGNTIYF

D: TRBD1
size: .
V: TRBV2
J: TRBJ1-5
DNA: TGTGCCAGCAGTCAGGGGGAAAGCAATCAGCCCCAGCATTTT
CDR3: CASSQGESNQPQHF

D: .
size: .
V: TRBV5-6
J: TRBJ2-3
DNA: TGTGCCAGCAGCCCTACGTCCACAGATACGCAGTATTTT
CDR3: CASSPTSTDTQYF

D: .
size: .
V: TRBV19
J: TRBJ1-5
DNA: TGTGCCAGTAATAAACAGGGATCCAATCAGCCCCAGCATTTT
CDR3: CASNKQGSNQPQHF

D: TRBD2
size: .
V: TRBV5-1
J: TRBJ2-5
DNA: TGCGCCAGCAGCTTGGGAGCGGGAGGGGTGGAGACCCAGTACTTC
CDR3: CASSLGAGGVETQYF

D: .
size: .
V: TRBV10-3
J: TRBJ2-1
DNA: TGTGCCATCAGTGAGGACAGTTCCTACAATGAGCAGTTCTTC
CDR3: CAISEDSSYNEQFF

D: .
size: .
V: TRBV18
J: TRBJ1-5
DNA: TGTGCCAGCTCACCGTGGGGGGTGGGTCAGCCCCAGCATTTT
CDR3: CASSPWGVGQPQHF

D: .
size: .
V: TRBV6-4
J: TRBJ2-5
DNA: TGTGCCAGCAGTGAAGGGCCCCAAGAGACCCAGTACTTC
CDR3: CASSEGPQETQYF

D: .
size: .
V: TRBV7-9
J: TRBJ1-6
DNA: TGTGCCAGCAGCGGGCAGGGGCTGGATTCACCCCTCCACTTT
CDR3: CASSGQGLDSPLHF

D: .
size: .
V: TRBV9
J: TRBJ2-5
DNA: TGTGCCAGCAGCGTAGGGACAGGGACTAATCAAGAGACCCAGTACTTC
CDR3: CASSVGTGTNQETQYF

D: .
size: .
V: TRBV29-1
J: TRBJ1-1
DNA: TGCAGCGGCCTAAACACTGAAGCTTTCTTT
CDR3: CSGLNTEAFF

D: .
size: .
V: TRBV24-1
J: TRBJ2-5
DNA: TGTGCCACCAGTGATTTTAAGGGGACGACAGTGGCCGAGACCCAGTACTTC
CDR3: CATSDFKGTTVAETQYF

D: .
size: .
V: TRBV7-2
J: TRBJ2-2
DNA: TGTGCCAGCAGCTTATTTCTTAGCACCGGGGAGCTGTTTTTT
CDR3: CASSLFLSTGELFF